This is a list of T cell receptor beta chains from one sample in a study of T cells expressing NK-cell markers. No DNA is given; TCRdb re-called the 5' RACE reads and lists each CDR3 protein once. Its table lists about 550,000 distinct CDR3 sequences. The sample consisted of blood T cells: a sorted CD56 or NKG2C T cell subset, CD4+ or CD8+ T cells, or bulk PBMC T cells (not recorded which). These receptors were obtained from a man younger than 35 in good health. Both conserved end residues are part of each CDR3.

V	J	CDR3
TRBV12-3/TRBV12-4	TRBJ2-5	CASSRRWAGAQETQYF
TRBV10-3	TRBJ2-3	CAISSTRTSTDTQYF
TRBV11-2	TRBJ2-5	CASSLGFRGYQETQYF
TRBV12-3/TRBV12-4	TRBJ2-2	CASSHTESGELFF
TRBV6-2/TRBV6-3	TRBJ2-1	CASSPPIGEQFF
TRBV10-3	TRBJ2-4	CAISEPLGMGKNIQYF
TRBV30	TRBJ1-2	CAEDRDYGYTF
TRBV28	TRBJ2-5	CASSWDTVRETQYF
TRBV29-1	TRBJ2-1	CSVCVGSSYNEQFF
TRBV29-1	TRBJ2-1	CSVTGGREQFF
TRBV20-1	TRBJ2-5	CSATPTSGAFQETQYF
TRBV7-8	TRBJ2-3	CASHGRGADTQYF